Shown below are 21 T cell receptor beta chains from a single sample sequenced in a study of T-cell memory formation after mild COVID-19. TCRdb re-called the 5' RACE reads with MiXCR, one entry per CDR3 protein. Of 250,000 to 350,000 distinct CDR3 sequences in the sample, about 15% are singletons; the top ten hold about a fifth. Sample: PBMCs or a T cell subset sorted from them (not recorded which). The receptors derive from a man aged 18 to 30 who had mild COVID-19 (a few samples of this study predate the infection). Cell type and time point are not known.

The chain employs TRBV5-6 and TRBJ1-6; no clear D. The V and J ends lost 4 bases and 5 bases respectively, with 13 bases between them. Germline assignment: CDR1 SGHDT and CDR2 YYEEEE. This CDR3 contains 15 residues. The CDR3 DNA reads TGTGCCAGCAGCCCCTCGGGAAGGGATAATTCACCCCTCCACTTT. Amino acid sequence: CASSPSGRDNSPLHF.

This chain uses TRBV21-1 with TRBJ2-7. TRBV21-1 is labeled a pseudogene. This CDR3 has 13 residues. CDR3 protein: CASSKDPYSGQYV. The CDR3 bases are TGTGCCAGCAGCAAAGATCCCTACTCGGGGCAGTACGTC.

V gene TRBV5-1 combines with J gene TRBJ2-1; perhaps TRBD1 as D (6 bases). V was cut by 10 bases and J by 6 bases, with 11 bases left in between. CDR1 is SGHRS and CDR2 is YFSETQ in the germline V gene. This CDR3 comprises 11 residues. CDR3 DNA sequence: TGCGCCTCTTTCAGGGGCAATGAGCAGTTCTTC. This sequence encodes CASFRGNEQFF.

The gene calls are TRBV25-1 and TRBJ2-5, with 9 bases aligning to TRBD2. V shed 1 base, J shed 0 bases, and the junction held 3 bases outside the gene matches. Germline V lookup: CDR1 MGHDK, CDR2 SYGVNS. The CDR3 has 16 amino acids. The CDR3: CASSEFPSGDQETQYF. The DNA of the CDR3 is TGTGCCAGCAGTGAATTCCCTAGCGGGGACCAAGAGACCCAGTACTTC.

In its sample, this clonotype was seen a few times. The chain joins TRBV3-1 to TRBJ2-5; 12 bases are a match to TRBD2. The CDR3 has 15 residues. Germline CDR1 is LGHDT and CDR2 is YNNKEL (reference sequence). V shed 5 bases, J shed 5 bases, and the junction held 6 bases outside the gene matches. CDR3 bases: TGTGCCAGCAGCTTGACTAGCGGGGGCTGGGAGACCCAGTACTTC. Translating gives CASSLTSGGWETQYF.

This clonotype was seen a handful of times. This chain links TRBV5-1 with TRBJ1-1; 9 bases align to TRBD1. Germline CDR1 and CDR2: SGHRS and YFSETQ. Trimming at V came to 0 bases and at J to 0 bases, leaving 9 bases not matched to a gene. There are 18 residues in the CDR3. CDR3 region: CASSLAVGTGRMNTEAFF. CDR3 DNA: TGCGCCAGCAGCTTGGCCGTCGGGACAGGGAGGATGAACACTGAAGCTTTCTTT.

The chain employs TRBV7-6 and TRBJ1-6, with 7 bases that match TRBD1. The CDR3 extends over 15 amino acids. J gave up 6 bases and V 5 bases, and 7 bases lay outside the gene matches. Germline CDR1 reads SGHVS; CDR2 reads FNYEAQ. DNA for the CDR3: TGTGCCAGCAGCGGACGGGACAGTTCTAATTCACCCCTCCACTTT. It is translated as CASSGRDSSNSPLHF.

This clonotype was counted many times. The CDR3 sequence: CASSTGAYNEQFF. In nucleotides, the CDR3 is TGTGCCAGCAGCACCGGGGCATACAATGAGCAGTTCTTC. The V call is TRBV28, the J call TRBJ2-1; either TRBD1 or TRBD2 may fit D (5 bases each). CDR3 length: 13 amino acids. In germline, CDR1 is MDHEN, CDR2 SYDVKM. Trimming took 6 bases from V and 4 from J, leaving 10 bases between them. The complete variable domain, with remaining parts taken from reference TRBV28 and TRBJ2-1, reads DVKVTQSSRYLVKRTGEKVFLECVQDMDHENMFWYRQDPGLGLRLIYFSYDVKMKEKGDIPEGYSVSREKKERFSLILESASTNQTSMYLCASSTGAYNEQFFGPGTRLTVL.

The rearrangement links TRBV24-1 to TRBJ1-5; D perhaps matches TRBD1 (6 bases). Deletions cut 12 bases from V and 4 bases from J, with 21 bases between. Germline V gives CDR1 KGHDR, CDR2 SFDVKD. CDR3 length: 15 amino acids. DNA for the CDR3: TGTGCCTCCCCGGGGGGCGCGAGTAATAATCAGCCCCAGCATTTT. Amino acid sequence: CASPGGASNNQPQHF.

This clonotype was seen a handful of times. The chain uses TRBV30 and TRBJ1-2; D gene uncertain. The V and J ends lost 2 bases and 5 bases respectively, with 12 bases between them. Germline-derived CDR1 and CDR2 are GTSNPN and SVGIG (reference sequence). The CDR3 totals 13 residues. CDR3 DNA sequence: TGTGCCTGGAGTTTCGGGCTCTCATATGGCTACACCTTC. Its translation: CAWSFGLSYGYTF.

This clonotype was picked up a small number of times. J is TRBJ1-1 and V is TRBV6-4, with TRBD1 matching over 8 bases. The trim removed 6 bases at V and 11 bases at J, leaving 8 bases unmatched. CDR3 length equals 12 residues. Germline loops: CDR1 MRHNA, CDR2 SNTAGT. The CDR3 DNA reads TGTGCCAGCAGAGACAGGGGAAACTTGGCTTTCTTT. It specifies CASRDRGNLAFF.

V gene TRBV19 combines with J gene TRBJ2-3; 9 bases are shared with TRBD1. The CDR3 is 15 residues long. Germline CDR1 reads LNHDA; CDR2 reads SQIVND (reference sequence). V shed 0 bases, J shed 5 bases, and the junction held 3 bases outside the gene matches. DNA for the CDR3: TGTGCCAGTAGTATAGAGGGACAGGGTGAAGATACGCAGTATTTT. This translates into CASSIEGQGEDTQYF.

This clonotype has more than one count but fewer than ten. CDR3 in amino acids: CASSLGTSPGTQYF. The CDR3 DNA reads TGTGCCAGCAGCCTGGGAACCTCTCCCGGTACGCAGTATTTT. The chain carries TRBV12-3 or TRBV12-4 and TRBJ2-3; D is undetermined. This CDR3 region has 14 residues. V was cut by 6 bases and J by 8 bases, with 18 bases left in between.

This chain uses TRBV7-9 with TRBJ2-3; 10 nucleotides line up with TRBD1. Germline values: CDR1 SEHNR, CDR2 FQNEAQ (reference sequence). Unmatched junction bases numbered 11, after V lost 5 bases and J lost 3 bases. This CDR3 is 17 amino acids long. For the CDR3, the DNA is TGTGCCAGCAGCCCTCTAATACCGGGACAGGGGACAGATACGCAGTATTTT. Translation: CASSPLIPGQGTDTQYF.

The chain combines TRBV12-3 or TRBV12-4 with TRBJ1-1; D unclear. V was cut by 1 base and J by 6 bases, with 6 bases left in between. The CDR3 contains 12 residues. The CDR3 protein is CASSLVVSEAFF. The DNA for the CDR3 is TGTGCCAGCAGTTTAGTGGTCTCTGAAGCTTTCTTT.

The V gene is TRBV4-2, the J gene TRBJ2-2, with D perhaps matching TRBD2 (6 bases). Per germline, CDR1 LGHNA and CDR2 YNFKEQ. With 0 bases removed from V and 7 bases from J, the gap between germline ends came to 18 bases. The length of the CDR3 is 17 residues. The CDR3 DNA reads TGTGCCAGCAGCCAAGAGACGTTAGGACTAATTCTCGGGGAGCTGTTTTTT. It encodes CASSQETLGLILGELFF.

This clonotype was observed a handful of times. The chain is built from TRBV19 and TRBJ1-2; D might be TRBD1 (5 bases). Per the germline V gene, CDR1 is LNHDA and CDR2 is SQIVND (reference sequence). This CDR3 is built from 14 residues. V lost 5 bases and J 5 bases, leaving 15 bases between the germline ends. The chain's CDR3 is CASSPDSRGYGYTF. The CDR3 DNA sequence: TGTGCCAGTAGTCCCGACAGCCGGGGGTATGGCTACACCTTC.

This clonotype was seen only a few times. J is TRBJ2-7 and V is TRBV4-2; D is perhaps TRBD2 (6 bases). V lost 0 bases and J 4 bases, leaving 22 bases between the germline ends. This CDR3 spans 18 amino acids. CDR1 LGHNA and CDR2 YNFKEQ come from the germline V gene. The CDR3: CASSQDEGTPLVRYEQYF. CDR3 in DNA: TGTGCCAGCAGCCAAGATGAAGGGACTCCGTTAGTCCGTTACGAGCAGTACTTC.

This clonotype has more than one count but fewer than ten. The chain is built from TRBV10-3 and TRBJ2-5, with no clear D. CDR3 size: 14 residues. The germline V gene has CDR1 ENHRY and CDR2 SYGVKD. Between the trimmed V and J ends, which lost 10 bases and 4 bases, there was a span of 19 bases. CDR3: CATLSDNYVETQYF. The CDR3 coding sequence is TGTGCCACCCTGTCAGACAACTATGTAGAGACCCAGTACTTC.

The rearrangement links TRBV7-6 to TRBJ2-5, with D perhaps TRBD1 (5 bases). The CDR3 consists of 13 residues. Germline loops: CDR1 SGHVS, CDR2 FNYEAQ. The germline V and J ends were trimmed by 5 bases and 3 bases, with 10 bases remaining between them. The CDR3 sequence is CASSQTEKETQYF. CDR3 coding DNA: TGTGCCAGCAGCCAGACAGAGAAAGAGACCCAGTACTTC.

The V gene is TRBV7-2, the J gene TRBJ2-2; 7 bases align to TRBD1. This CDR3 comprises 14 residues. Per germline, CDR1 SGHTA and CDR2 FQGNSA. Trimming at V came to 5 bases and at J to 5 bases, leaving 5 bases not matched to a gene. The CDR3 spells CASSARGRTGELFF. In nucleotides, the CDR3 is TGTGCCAGCAGCGCTAGGGGGCGGACCGGGGAGCTGTTTTTT.